The source of this TCR beta chain is a study of cytomegalovirus exposure and HLA in healthy donors. Findings of the study overall: TCR clusters originating in the first cohort tended to co-occur in the 120 validation repertoires, according to a later analysis.

There are a few counts of this clone. Its antigen is unknown. The table came from immunoSEQ multiplex PCR; TCRdb's copy has only in-frame clones and leaves some out. The sample has roughly 150,000 clones; approximately 94% are singletons. Germline V gives CDR1 MNHEY, CDR2 SVGAGI. V dropped 4 bases and J dropped 5 bases, with 14 bases sitting between them. The CDR3 totals 14 residues. The chain carries TRBV6-5 and TRBJ1-1, with a tentative D call TRBD1 (5 bases). Source material: PBMCs. This TCR was sampled from a man younger than 30 in good health and CMV-seropositive. CDR3 protein: CASSLGGVETEAFF. CDR3 coding DNA: TGTGCCAGCAGTTTGGGGGGTGTAGAGACTGAAGCTTTCTTT.